This T cell receptor beta chain is drawn from a study of T cell responses to AZD1222 COVID-19 vaccine. Method: immunoSEQ multiplex PCR; TCRdb's copy keeps in-frame clones and lacks some. The sample lists some 97,000 clones; around nine tenths were seen once. Germline assignment: CDR1 SNHLY and CDR2 FYNNEI. Between the trimmed V and J ends, which lost 0 bases and 8 bases, there was a span of 13 bases. CDR3 length: 15 residues. The chain recombines TRBV2 with TRBJ1-4; possible D gene TRBD1, 5 bases. Here the sequenced sample was peripheral blood, taken on day 0 of AZD1222 vaccination. The clonotype was recovered from an adult in good health. Written as DNA, the CDR3 is TGTGCCAGCAGTGAAGCGGGGGTCGGAAACGAAAAACTGTTTTTT. This translates into CASSEAGVGNEKLFF. The full variable domain, with the rest looked up from reference TRBV2 and TRBJ1-4, is EPEVTQTPSHQVTQMGQEVILRCVPISNHLYFYWYRQILGQKVEFLVSFYNNEISEKSEIFDDQFSVERPDGSNFTLKIRSTKLEDSAMYFCASSEAGVGNEKLFFGSGTQLSVL.